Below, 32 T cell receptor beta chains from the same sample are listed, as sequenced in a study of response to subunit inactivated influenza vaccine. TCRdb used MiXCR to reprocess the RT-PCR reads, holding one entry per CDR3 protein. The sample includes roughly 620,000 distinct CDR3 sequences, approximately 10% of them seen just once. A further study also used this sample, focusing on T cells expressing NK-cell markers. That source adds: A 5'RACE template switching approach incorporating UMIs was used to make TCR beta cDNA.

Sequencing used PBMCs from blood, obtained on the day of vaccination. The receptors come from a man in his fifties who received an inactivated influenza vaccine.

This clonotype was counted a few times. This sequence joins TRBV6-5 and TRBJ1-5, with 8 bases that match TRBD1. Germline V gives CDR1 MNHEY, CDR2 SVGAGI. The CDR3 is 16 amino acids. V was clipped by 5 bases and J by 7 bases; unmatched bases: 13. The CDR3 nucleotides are TGTGCCAGCAGTCACCGGGACAGGTTTGGGAGGCAGCCCCAGCATTTT. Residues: CASSHRDRFGRQPQHF.

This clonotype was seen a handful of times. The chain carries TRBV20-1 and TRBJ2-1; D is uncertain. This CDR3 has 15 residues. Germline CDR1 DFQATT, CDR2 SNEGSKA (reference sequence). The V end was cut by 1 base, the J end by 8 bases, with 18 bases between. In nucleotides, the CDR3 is TGCAGTGCTAGAGTAGATAGCCTCTTCGGCTATGAGCAGTTCTTC. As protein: CSARVDSLFGYEQFF.

CDR3 in amino acids: CASSLTTSGLTYNEQFF. The CDR3 DNA reads TGCGCCAGCAGCTTGACGACTAGCGGCCTGACTTACAATGAGCAGTTCTTC. The chain recombines TRBV5-1 with TRBJ2-1; 9 bases match TRBD2. In germline, CDR1 is SGHRS, CDR2 YFSETQ. This CDR3 is 17 amino acids long. Germline trimming cut 1 base from V and 4 bases from J; bases unmatched to any gene: 9.

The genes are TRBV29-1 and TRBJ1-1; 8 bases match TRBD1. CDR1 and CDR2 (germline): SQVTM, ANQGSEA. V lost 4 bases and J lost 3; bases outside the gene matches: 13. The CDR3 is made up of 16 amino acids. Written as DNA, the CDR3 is TGCAGCGTTGTATTATTGAGGACAGGGAAGGACACTGAAGCTTTCTTT. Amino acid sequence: CSVVLLRTGKDTEAFF.

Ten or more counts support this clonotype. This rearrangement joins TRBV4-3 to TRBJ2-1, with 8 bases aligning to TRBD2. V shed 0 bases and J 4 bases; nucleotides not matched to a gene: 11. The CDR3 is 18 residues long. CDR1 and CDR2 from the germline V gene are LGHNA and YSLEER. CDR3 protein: CASSQEPGVAGLYNEQFF. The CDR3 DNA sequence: TGCGCCAGCAGCCAAGAACCCGGGGTAGCGGGGTTATACAATGAGCAGTTCTTC.

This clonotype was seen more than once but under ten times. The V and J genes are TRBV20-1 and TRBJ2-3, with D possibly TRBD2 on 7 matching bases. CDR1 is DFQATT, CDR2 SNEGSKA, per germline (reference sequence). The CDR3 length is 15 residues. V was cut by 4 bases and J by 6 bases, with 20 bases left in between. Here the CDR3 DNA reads TGCAGTGCTAAAAGAGTGGCGGGGGCAGTGGATACGCAGTATTTT. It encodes CSAKRVAGAVDTQYF.

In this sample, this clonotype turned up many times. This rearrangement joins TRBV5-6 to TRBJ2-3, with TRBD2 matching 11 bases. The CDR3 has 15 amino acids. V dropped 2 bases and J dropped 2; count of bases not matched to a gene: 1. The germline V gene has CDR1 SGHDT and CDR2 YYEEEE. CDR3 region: CASSFSGGATDTQYF. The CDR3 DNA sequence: TGTGCCAGCAGCTTTAGCGGGGGGGCCACAGATACGCAGTATTTT.

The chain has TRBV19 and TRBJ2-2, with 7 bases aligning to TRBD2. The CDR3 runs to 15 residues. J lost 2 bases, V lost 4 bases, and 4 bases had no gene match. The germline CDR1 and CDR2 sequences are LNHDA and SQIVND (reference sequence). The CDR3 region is CASSTRDYNTGELFF. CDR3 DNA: TGTGCCAGTAGTACCCGGGACTACAACACCGGGGAGCTGTTTTTT.

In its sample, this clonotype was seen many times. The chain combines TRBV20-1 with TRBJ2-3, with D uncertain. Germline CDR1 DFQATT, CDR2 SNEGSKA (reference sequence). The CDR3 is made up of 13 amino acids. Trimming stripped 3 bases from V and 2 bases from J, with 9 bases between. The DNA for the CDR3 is TGCAGTGCTAGTCCTCAAAACACAGATACGCAGTATTTT. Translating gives CSASPQNTDTQYF.

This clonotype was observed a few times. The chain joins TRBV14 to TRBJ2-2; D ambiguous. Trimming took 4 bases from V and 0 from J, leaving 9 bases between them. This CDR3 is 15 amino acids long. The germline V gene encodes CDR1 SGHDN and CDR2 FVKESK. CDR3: CASSRQLANTGELFF. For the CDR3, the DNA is TGTGCCAGCAGCCGGCAGCTCGCGAACACCGGGGAGCTGTTTTTT.

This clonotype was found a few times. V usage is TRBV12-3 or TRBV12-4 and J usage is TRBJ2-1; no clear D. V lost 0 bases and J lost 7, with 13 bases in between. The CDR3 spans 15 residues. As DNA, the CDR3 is TGTGCCAGCAGTTTAGCGGAATTGAGTACGAATGAGCAGTTCTTC. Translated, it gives CASSLAELSTNEQFF.

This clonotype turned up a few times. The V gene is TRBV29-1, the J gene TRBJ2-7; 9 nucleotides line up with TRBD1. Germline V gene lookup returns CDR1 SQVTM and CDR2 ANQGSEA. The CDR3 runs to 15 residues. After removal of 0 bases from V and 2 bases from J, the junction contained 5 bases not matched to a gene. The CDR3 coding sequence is TGCAGCGTTGAAGAGGCGGGACAGGGTACCTACGAGCAGTACTTC. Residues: CSVEEAGQGTYEQYF.

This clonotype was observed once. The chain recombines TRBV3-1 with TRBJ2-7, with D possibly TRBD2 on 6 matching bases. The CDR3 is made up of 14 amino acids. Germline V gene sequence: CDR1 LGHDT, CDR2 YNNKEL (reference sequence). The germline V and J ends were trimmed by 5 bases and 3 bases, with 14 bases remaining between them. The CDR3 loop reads CASSWTRGNYEQYF. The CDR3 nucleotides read TGTGCCAGCAGCTGGACACGGGGGAACTACGAGCAGTACTTC.

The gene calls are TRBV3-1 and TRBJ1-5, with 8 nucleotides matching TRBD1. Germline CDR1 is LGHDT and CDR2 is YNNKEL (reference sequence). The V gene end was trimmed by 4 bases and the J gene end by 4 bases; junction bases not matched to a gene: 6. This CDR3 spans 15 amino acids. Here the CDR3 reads CASSPRQGRNQPQHF. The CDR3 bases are TGTGCCAGCAGCCCGCGACAGGGGAGGAATCAGCCCCAGCATTTT.

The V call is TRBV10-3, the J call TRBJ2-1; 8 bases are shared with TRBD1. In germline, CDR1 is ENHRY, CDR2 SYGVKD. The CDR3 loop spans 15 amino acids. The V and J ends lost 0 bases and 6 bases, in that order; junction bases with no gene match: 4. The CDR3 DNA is TGTGCCATCAGTGAGTCACGTACAGGGGGCAATGAGCAGTTCTTC. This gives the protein CAISESRTGGNEQFF.

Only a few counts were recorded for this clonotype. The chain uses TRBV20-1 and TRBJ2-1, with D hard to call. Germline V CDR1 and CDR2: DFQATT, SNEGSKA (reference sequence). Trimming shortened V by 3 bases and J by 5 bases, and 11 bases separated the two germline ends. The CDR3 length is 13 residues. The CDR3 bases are TGCAGTGCTAGCCCAGCTACACACAATGAGCAGTTCTTC. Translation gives CSASPATHNEQFF.

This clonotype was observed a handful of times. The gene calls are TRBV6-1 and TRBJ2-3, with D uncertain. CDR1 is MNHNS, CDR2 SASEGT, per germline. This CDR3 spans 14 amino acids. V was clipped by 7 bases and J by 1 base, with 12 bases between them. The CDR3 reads CASTQMTGTDTQYF. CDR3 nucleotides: TGTGCCAGCACCCAAATGACTGGCACAGATACGCAGTATTTT.

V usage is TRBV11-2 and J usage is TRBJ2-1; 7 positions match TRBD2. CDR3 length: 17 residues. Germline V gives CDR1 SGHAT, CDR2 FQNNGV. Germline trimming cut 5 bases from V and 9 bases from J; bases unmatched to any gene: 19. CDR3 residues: CASSPRLAARSSAEQFF. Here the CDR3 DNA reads TGTGCCAGCAGCCCCAGGCTAGCGGCGAGATCGTCGGCTGAGCAGTTCTTC. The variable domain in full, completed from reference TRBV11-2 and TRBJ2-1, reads EAGVAQSPRYKIIEKRQSVAFWCNPISGHATLYWYQQILGQGPKLLIQFQNNGVVDDSQLPKDRFSAERLKGVDSTLKIQPAKLEDSAVYLCASSPRLAARSSAEQFFGPGTRLTVL.

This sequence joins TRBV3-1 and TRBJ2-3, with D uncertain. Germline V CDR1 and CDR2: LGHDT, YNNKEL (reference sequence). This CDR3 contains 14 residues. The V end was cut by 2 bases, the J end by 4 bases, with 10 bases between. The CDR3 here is CASSQKSTSDTQYF. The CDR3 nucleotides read TGTGCCAGCAGCCAAAAGTCCACCTCAGATACGCAGTATTTT.

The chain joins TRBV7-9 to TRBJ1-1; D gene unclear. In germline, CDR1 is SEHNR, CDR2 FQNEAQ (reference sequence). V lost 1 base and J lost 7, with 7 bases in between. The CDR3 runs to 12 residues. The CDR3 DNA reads TGTGCCAGCAGCTTAGGCGAAATTGAAGCTTTCTTT. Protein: CASSLGEIEAFF.

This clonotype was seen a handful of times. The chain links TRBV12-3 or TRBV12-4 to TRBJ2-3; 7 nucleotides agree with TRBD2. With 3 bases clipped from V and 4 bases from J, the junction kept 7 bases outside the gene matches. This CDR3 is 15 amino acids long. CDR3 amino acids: CASSFGGSLADTQYF. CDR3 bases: TGTGCCAGCAGTTTTGGCGGGAGCTTAGCAGATACGCAGTATTTT.

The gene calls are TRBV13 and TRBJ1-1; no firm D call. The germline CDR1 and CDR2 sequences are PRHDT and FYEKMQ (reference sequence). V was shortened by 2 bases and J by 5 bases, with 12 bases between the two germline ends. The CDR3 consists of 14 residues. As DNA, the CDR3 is TGTGCCAGCAGCTTATTCTCGAGGCTGACTGAAGCTTTCTTT. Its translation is CASSLFSRLTEAFF.

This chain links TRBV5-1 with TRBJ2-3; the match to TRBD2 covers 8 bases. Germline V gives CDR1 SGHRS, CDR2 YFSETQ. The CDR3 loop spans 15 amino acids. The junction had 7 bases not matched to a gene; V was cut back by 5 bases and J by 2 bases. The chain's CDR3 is CASRTLAVPTDTQYF. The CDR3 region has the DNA TGCGCCAGCAGAACACTAGCGGTCCCCACAGATACGCAGTATTTT.

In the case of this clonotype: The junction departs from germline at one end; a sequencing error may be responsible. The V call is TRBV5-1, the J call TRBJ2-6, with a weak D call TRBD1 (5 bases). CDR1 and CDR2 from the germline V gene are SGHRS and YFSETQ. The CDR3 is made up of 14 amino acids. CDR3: CASSESSGAIVLTF. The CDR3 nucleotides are TGCGCCAGCAGCGAGAGCTCTGGGGCCATCGTCCTGACTTTC.

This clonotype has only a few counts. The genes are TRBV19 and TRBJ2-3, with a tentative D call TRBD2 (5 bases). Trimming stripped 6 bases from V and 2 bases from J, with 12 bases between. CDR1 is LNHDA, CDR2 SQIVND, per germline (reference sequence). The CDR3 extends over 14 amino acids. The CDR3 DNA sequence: TGTGCCAGTAGAGGAGGTTTACCCACAGATACGCAGTATTTT. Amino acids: CASRGGLPTDTQYF.

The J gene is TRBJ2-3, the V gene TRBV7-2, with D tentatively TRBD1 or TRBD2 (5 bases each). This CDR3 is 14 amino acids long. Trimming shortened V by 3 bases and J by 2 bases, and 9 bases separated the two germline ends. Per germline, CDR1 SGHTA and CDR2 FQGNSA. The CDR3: CASSLRGTTDTQYF. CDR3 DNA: TGTGCCAGCAGCTTGAGGGGAACCACAGATACGCAGTATTTT.

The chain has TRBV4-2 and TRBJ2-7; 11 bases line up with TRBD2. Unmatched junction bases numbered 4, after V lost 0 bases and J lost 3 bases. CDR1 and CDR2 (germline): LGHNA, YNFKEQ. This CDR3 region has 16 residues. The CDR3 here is CASSQDLAGGYYEQYF. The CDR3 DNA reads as TGTGCCAGCAGCCAAGATCTAGCGGGGGGTTACTACGAGCAGTACTTC.

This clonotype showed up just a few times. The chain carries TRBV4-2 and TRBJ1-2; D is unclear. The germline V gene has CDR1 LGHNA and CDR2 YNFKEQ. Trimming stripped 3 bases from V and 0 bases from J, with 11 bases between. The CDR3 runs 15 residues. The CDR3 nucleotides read TGTGCCAGCAGCCAGAGAATTGAGGCTAACTATGGCTACACCTTC. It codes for CASSQRIEANYGYTF.

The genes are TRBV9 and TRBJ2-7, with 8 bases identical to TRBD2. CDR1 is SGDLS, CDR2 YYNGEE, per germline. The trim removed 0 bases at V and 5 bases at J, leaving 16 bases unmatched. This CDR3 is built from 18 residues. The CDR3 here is CASSVAPFLASGSHEQYF. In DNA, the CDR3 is TGTGCCAGCAGCGTAGCCCCGTTCTTGGCTAGCGGGTCCCACGAGCAGTACTTC. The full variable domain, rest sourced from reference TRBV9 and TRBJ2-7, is DSGVTQTPKHLITATGQRVTLRCSPRSGDLSVYWYQQSLDQGLQFLIQYYNGEERAKGNILERFSAQQFPDLHSELNLSSLELGDSALYFCASSVAPFLASGSHEQYFGPGTRLTVT.

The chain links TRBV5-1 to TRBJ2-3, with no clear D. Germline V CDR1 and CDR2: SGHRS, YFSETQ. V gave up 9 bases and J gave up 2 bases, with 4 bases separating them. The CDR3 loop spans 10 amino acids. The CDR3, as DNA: TGCGCCAATACCACAGATACGCAGTATTTT. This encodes CANTTDTQYF.

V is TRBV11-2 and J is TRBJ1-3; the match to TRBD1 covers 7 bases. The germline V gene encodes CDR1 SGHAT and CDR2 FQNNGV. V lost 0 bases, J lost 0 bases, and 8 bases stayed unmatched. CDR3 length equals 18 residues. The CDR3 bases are TGTGCCAGCAGCTTAGACCGAGGGACAGTCGGCTCTGGAAACACCATATATTTT. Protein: CASSLDRGTVGSGNTIYF.

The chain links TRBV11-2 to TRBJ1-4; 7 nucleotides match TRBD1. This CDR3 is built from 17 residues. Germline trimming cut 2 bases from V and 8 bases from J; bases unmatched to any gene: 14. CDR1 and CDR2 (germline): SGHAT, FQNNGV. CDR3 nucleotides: TGTGCCAGCAGCTTAAGTAAACTCCAGGGGGTTGGGGAAAAACTGTTTTTT. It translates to CASSLSKLQGVGEKLFF. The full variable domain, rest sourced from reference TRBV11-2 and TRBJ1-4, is EAGVAQSPRYKIIEKRQSVAFWCNPISGHATLYWYQQILGQGPKLLIQFQNNGVVDDSQLPKDRFSAERLKGVDSTLKIQPAKLEDSAVYLCASSLSKLQGVGEKLFFGSGTQLSVL.